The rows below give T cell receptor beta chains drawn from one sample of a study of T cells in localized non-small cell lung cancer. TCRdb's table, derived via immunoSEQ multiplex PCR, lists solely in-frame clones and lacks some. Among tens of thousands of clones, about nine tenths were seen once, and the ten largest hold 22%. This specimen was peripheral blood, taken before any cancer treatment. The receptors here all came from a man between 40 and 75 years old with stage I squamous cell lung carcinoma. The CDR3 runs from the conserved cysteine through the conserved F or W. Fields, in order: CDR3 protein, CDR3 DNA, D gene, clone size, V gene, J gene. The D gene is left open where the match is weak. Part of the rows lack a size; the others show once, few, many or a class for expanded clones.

CDR3aa: CASSQTGGRTEAFF
CDR3nt: TGTGCCAGCAGTCAGACAGGGGGCCGGACTGAAGCTTTCTTT
d_gene: TRBD1
abundance: few
v_gene: TRBV28
j_gene: TRBJ1-1

CDR3aa: CASSALAGEDGYTF
CDR3nt: TGTGCCAGCAGTGCCCTGGCGGGGGAAGATGGCTACACCTTC
d_gene: NA
abundance: NA
v_gene: TRBV6-1
j_gene: TRBJ1-2

CDR3aa: CASSPGTGGSYEQYF
CDR3nt: TGTGCCAGCAGCCCCGGGACAGGGGGTTCCTACGAGCAGTACTTC
d_gene: TRBD1
abundance: NA
v_gene: TRBV7-7
j_gene: TRBJ2-7

CDR3aa: CASSRTGGPSSYEQYF
CDR3nt: TGTGCCAGCAGCCGAACAGGGGGCCCTAGCTCCTACGAGCAGTACTTC
d_gene: TRBD1
abundance: NA
v_gene: TRBV7-2
j_gene: TRBJ2-7

CDR3aa: CASSPRTSGGDNEQFF
CDR3nt: TGTGCCAGCAGCCCGCGGACTAGCGGGGGGGACAATGAGCAGTTCTTC
d_gene: TRBD2
abundance: NA
v_gene: TRBV7-9
j_gene: TRBJ2-1

CDR3aa: CSVEIGQGATNEKLFF
CDR3nt: TGCAGCGTTGAAATTGGACAGGGGGCAACTAATGAAAAACTGTTTTTT
d_gene: TRBD1
abundance: NA
v_gene: TRBV29-1
j_gene: TRBJ1-4

CDR3aa: CASSGRVQGVDEQYF
CDR3nt: TGTGCCAGCAGTGGAAGGGTACAGGGTGTTGACGAGCAGTACTTC
d_gene: NA
abundance: NA
v_gene: TRBV6-1
j_gene: TRBJ2-7

CDR3aa: CASSLAASSYEQYF
CDR3nt: TGTGCCAGCAGCTTAGCCGCCAGCTCCTACGAGCAGTACTTC
d_gene: NA
abundance: NA
v_gene: TRBV7-9
j_gene: TRBJ2-7

CDR3aa: CASNLAGANTGELFF
CDR3nt: TGTGCCAGCAACTTAGCGGGAGCGAACACCGGGGAGCTGTTTTTT
d_gene: TRBD2
abundance: medium-sized
v_gene: TRBV4-2
j_gene: TRBJ2-2

CDR3aa: CASSLRLGGLYMNTEAFF
CDR3nt: TGTGCCAGCAGCTTACGTCTGGGGGGACTGTACATGAACACTGAAGCTTTCTTT
d_gene: NA
abundance: NA
v_gene: TRBV7-2
j_gene: TRBJ1-1

CDR3aa: CASSQGQAYTEAFF
CDR3nt: TGTGCCAGCAGCCAGGGACAGGCCTACACTGAAGCTTTCTTT
d_gene: TRBD1
abundance: NA
v_gene: TRBV9
j_gene: TRBJ1-1

CDR3aa: CASSLPGNSNQPQHF
CDR3nt: TGTGCCAGCTCACTCCCGGGTAATAGCAATCAGCCCCAGCATTTT
d_gene: NA
abundance: NA
v_gene: TRBV6-1
j_gene: TRBJ1-5

CDR3aa: CASSLPGGQVNTGELFF
CDR3nt: TGTGCCAGCAGCTTGCCGGGGGGACAGGTGAACACCGGGGAGCTGTTTTTT
d_gene: NA
abundance: NA
v_gene: TRBV5-4
j_gene: TRBJ2-2

CDR3aa: CASRSGQGLSTEAFF
CDR3nt: TGCGCCAGCAGGTCTGGACAGGGACTGAGCACTGAAGCTTTCTTT
d_gene: TRBD1
abundance: NA
v_gene: TRBV5-1
j_gene: TRBJ1-1

CDR3aa: CASNGAGGPLSSYNEQFF
CDR3nt: TGCGCCAGCAACGGAGCGGGGGGACCCCTTAGCTCCTACAATGAGCAGTTCTTC
d_gene: TRBD2
abundance: NA
v_gene: TRBV23-1
j_gene: TRBJ2-1

CDR3aa: CAWSTGTGASPLHF
CDR3nt: TGTGCCTGGAGTACCGGGACAGGGGCTTCACCCCTCCACTTT
d_gene: TRBD1
abundance: NA
v_gene: TRBV30
j_gene: TRBJ1-6

CDR3aa: CASSQEGGRSYEQYF
CDR3nt: TGCGCCAGCAGCCAAGAGGGCGGCCGTTCCTACGAGCAGTACTTC
d_gene: NA
abundance: NA
v_gene: TRBV4-1
j_gene: TRBJ2-7

CDR3aa: CASSLGGLNTEAFF
CDR3nt: TGTGCCAGCAGCTTGGGAGGGTTGAACACTGAAGCTTTCTTT
d_gene: NA
abundance: NA
v_gene: TRBV5-4
j_gene: TRBJ1-1

CDR3aa: CASSLRGSNSPLHF
CDR3nt: TGTGCCAGCAGTTTACGAGGATCTAATTCACCCCTCCACTTT
d_gene: NA
abundance: NA
v_gene: TRBV27
j_gene: TRBJ1-6

CDR3aa: CASSSPGTINNEQFF
CDR3nt: TGTGCCAGCAGTTCGCCCGGGACTATCAACAATGAGCAGTTCTTC
d_gene: TRBD2
abundance: few
v_gene: TRBV2
j_gene: TRBJ2-1

CDR3aa: CASSDWGGGGATEAFF
CDR3nt: TGTGCCAGCAGCGACTGGGGGGGCGGTGGGGCCACTGAAGCTTTCTTT
d_gene: NA
abundance: NA
v_gene: TRBV14
j_gene: TRBJ1-1

CDR3aa: CASSLTGGAHNEQFF
CDR3nt: TGTGCCAGCAGCCTAACGGGAGGGGCCCACAATGAGCAGTTCTTC
d_gene: TRBD2
abundance: NA
v_gene: TRBV5-4
j_gene: TRBJ2-1

CDR3aa: CASRLRTEAFF
CDR3nt: TGTGCAAGTCGCTTAAGAACTGAAGCTTTCTTT
d_gene: NA
abundance: NA
v_gene: TRBV12-2
j_gene: TRBJ1-1

CDR3aa: CASGLTTSGGPTNTGELFF
CDR3nt: TGTGCCAGCGGACTGACGACTAGCGGGGGGCCTACGAACACCGGGGAGCTGTTTTTT
d_gene: NA
abundance: NA
v_gene: TRBV21-1
j_gene: TRBJ2-2

CDR3aa: CASSTGTTNIQYF
CDR3nt: TGTGCCAGCAGCACCGGGACTACGAACATTCAGTACTTC
d_gene: TRBD2
abundance: NA
v_gene: TRBV11-3
j_gene: TRBJ2-4

CDR3aa: CASSQAENTGELFF
CDR3nt: TGCGCCAGCAGCCAAGCAGAGAACACCGGGGAGCTGTTTTTT
d_gene: NA
abundance: NA
v_gene: TRBV4-1
j_gene: TRBJ2-2

CDR3aa: CASSPWGNTEAFF
CDR3nt: TGTGCCAGCAGCCCCTGGGGGAACACTGAAGCTTTCTTT
d_gene: NA
abundance: few
v_gene: TRBV6-5
j_gene: TRBJ1-1

CDR3aa: CASSQEVLLLYGYTF
CDR3nt: TGTGCCAGCAGCCAAGAGGTGTTATTGCTCTATGGCTACACCTTC
d_gene: NA
abundance: NA
v_gene: TRBV4-2
j_gene: TRBJ1-2

CDR3aa: CASSIPLYWGGLYEQYF
CDR3nt: TGTGCCAGCAGCATCCCGTTGTATTGGGGGGGACTCTACGAGCAGTACTTC
d_gene: NA
abundance: NA
v_gene: TRBV21-1
j_gene: TRBJ2-7

CDR3aa: CASSSDRDSYEQYF
CDR3nt: TGCGCCAGCAGTTCGGACAGGGACTCTTACGAGCAGTACTTC
d_gene: TRBD1
abundance: once
v_gene: TRBV5-1
j_gene: TRBJ2-7

CDR3aa: CASSPSPQLAGGLDEQFF
CDR3nt: TGTGCCAGCAGCCCCAGCCCCCAACTAGCGGGGGGGCTCGATGAGCAGTTCTTC
d_gene: TRBD2
abundance: NA
v_gene: TRBV7-9
j_gene: TRBJ2-1

CDR3aa: CASSSNSVYPLNEQFF
CDR3nt: TGTGCCAGCAGCTCTAACAGCGTATACCCCCTAAATGAGCAGTTCTTC
d_gene: NA
abundance: NA
v_gene: TRBV28
j_gene: TRBJ2-1

CDR3aa: CASSLAGNTEAFF
CDR3nt: TGCGCCAGCAGCTTGGCCGGGAACACTGAAGCTTTCTTT
d_gene: NA
abundance: NA
v_gene: TRBV5-1
j_gene: TRBJ1-1

CDR3aa: CASGQGMKNTGELFF
CDR3nt: TGTGCCAGCGGCCAGGGGATGAAGAACACCGGGGAGCTGTTTTTT
d_gene: NA
abundance: NA
v_gene: TRBV11-3
j_gene: TRBJ2-2

CDR3aa: CASSLSWGLAAVEQYF
CDR3nt: TGTGCCAGCAGTTTATCGTGGGGACTAGCGGCAGTCGAGCAGTACTTC
d_gene: TRBD2
abundance: NA
v_gene: TRBV27
j_gene: TRBJ2-7

CDR3aa: CASSLFQGTDTQYF
CDR3nt: TGTGCCAGCAGCCTTTTTCAGGGCACAGATACGCAGTATTTT
d_gene: NA
abundance: NA
v_gene: TRBV6-1
j_gene: TRBJ2-3

CDR3aa: CASSLGPDAGRRGEKLFF
CDR3nt: TGTGCCAGCAGCTTAGGCCCGGACGCAGGGAGGAGGGGTGAAAAACTGTTTTTT
d_gene: NA
abundance: NA
v_gene: TRBV7-2
j_gene: TRBJ1-4

CDR3aa: CASSPYGVGDTEAFF
CDR3nt: TGTGCCAGCAGCCCCTACGGTGTAGGGGACACTGAAGCTTTCTTT
d_gene: NA
abundance: NA
v_gene: TRBV6-5
j_gene: TRBJ1-1

CDR3aa: CASSQESGGYLYNEQFF
CDR3nt: TGTGCCAGCAGCCAAGAGAGCGGGGGTTACCTCTACAATGAGCAGTTCTTC
d_gene: TRBD2
abundance: NA
v_gene: TRBV4-2
j_gene: TRBJ2-1

CDR3aa: CSVTREGEAFF
CDR3nt: TGCAGCGTTACCCGGGAGGGTGAAGCTTTCTTT
d_gene: NA
abundance: NA
v_gene: TRBV29-1
j_gene: TRBJ1-1

CDR3aa: CASSPGDRETEAFF
CDR3nt: TGTGCCAGCAGCCCGGGGGACAGGGAGACTGAAGCTTTCTTT
d_gene: TRBD1
abundance: NA
v_gene: TRBV14
j_gene: TRBJ1-1

CDR3aa: CASTLDKSTFF
CDR3nt: TGTGCCAGCACCCTGGACAAGTCTACGTTTTTT
d_gene: NA
abundance: few
v_gene: TRBV9
j_gene: TRBJ1-4

CDR3aa: CASSAGGLTGNTIYF
CDR3nt: TGTGCCAGCAGCGCCGGGGGCTTGACTGGAAACACCATATATTTT
d_gene: NA
abundance: NA
v_gene: TRBV9
j_gene: TRBJ1-3

CDR3aa: CASSFGGRGTDTQYF
CDR3nt: TGTGCCAGCAGCTTCGGGGGAAGGGGCACAGATACGCAGTATTTT
d_gene: NA
abundance: once
v_gene: TRBV5-8
j_gene: TRBJ2-3

CDR3aa: CASSLTGDSYTF
CDR3nt: TGTGCCAGCAGCCTAACAGGGGATAGCTACACCTTC
d_gene: TRBD1
abundance: NA
v_gene: TRBV6-5
j_gene: TRBJ1-2

CDR3aa: CASLGWGGGYTF
CDR3nt: TGTGCCAGTCTTGGATGGGGCGGTGGCTACACCTTC
d_gene: NA
abundance: once
v_gene: TRBV19
j_gene: TRBJ1-2

CDR3aa: CASSTRTSGGYTDTQYF
CDR3nt: TGCGCCAGCAGCACCCGGACTAGCGGGGGGTACACAGATACGCAGTATTTT
d_gene: TRBD2
abundance: NA
v_gene: TRBV4-1
j_gene: TRBJ2-3

CDR3aa: CASTPGDRVLNTGELFF
CDR3nt: TGTGCCAGCACTCCGGGGGACAGGGTGTTGAACACCGGGGAGCTGTTTTTT
d_gene: TRBD1
abundance: few
v_gene: TRBV27
j_gene: TRBJ2-2

CDR3aa: CASRGQGFGYTF
CDR3nt: TGTGCCAGCAGGGGACAGGGGTTTGGCTACACCTTC
d_gene: TRBD1
abundance: NA
v_gene: TRBV2
j_gene: TRBJ1-2

CDR3aa: CASSLEGLAGTDTQYF
CDR3nt: TGCGCCAGCAGCTTGGAGGGACTAGCGGGGACAGATACGCAGTATTTT
d_gene: TRBD2
abundance: NA
v_gene: TRBV5-1
j_gene: TRBJ2-3

CDR3aa: CASSEGRQGAEGYTF
CDR3nt: TGTGCCAGCAGTGAAGGTAGACAGGGGGCTGAGGGCTACACCTTC
d_gene: TRBD1
abundance: NA
v_gene: TRBV2
j_gene: TRBJ1-2

CDR3aa: CAISDGQAGETQYF
CDR3nt: TGTGCCATCAGTGATGGACAGGCGGGGGAGACCCAGTACTTC
d_gene: NA
abundance: NA
v_gene: TRBV10-3
j_gene: TRBJ2-5

CDR3aa: CASRSVVGNEKLFF
CDR3nt: TGTGCCAGCAGATCAGTCGTGGGGAATGAAAAACTGTTTTTT
d_gene: NA
abundance: NA
v_gene: TRBV6-1
j_gene: TRBJ1-4

CDR3aa: CASSQDSMGVDEQFF
CDR3nt: TGTGCCAGCAGCCAAGATAGTATGGGGGTCGATGAGCAGTTCTTC
d_gene: NA
abundance: NA
v_gene: TRBV4-2
j_gene: TRBJ2-1

CDR3aa: CASSQPDRDRETQYF
CDR3nt: TGCGCCAGCAGCCAACCCGACAGGGATCGGGAGACCCAGTACTTC
d_gene: TRBD1
abundance: NA
v_gene: TRBV4-1
j_gene: TRBJ2-5

CDR3aa: CASSTRDTQYF
CDR3nt: TGTGCCAGCAGCACCAGGGATACGCAGTATTTT
d_gene: NA
abundance: NA
v_gene: TRBV7-2
j_gene: TRBJ2-3

CDR3aa: CASSGDWANTEAFF
CDR3nt: TGTGCCAGCAGTGGGGACTGGGCCAACACTGAAGCTTTCTTT
d_gene: NA
abundance: NA
v_gene: TRBV27
j_gene: TRBJ1-1

CDR3aa: CATRGTLEAFF
CDR3nt: TGTGCCACCCGGGGAACTTTAGAAGCTTTCTTT
d_gene: NA
abundance: NA
v_gene: TRBV6-5
j_gene: TRBJ1-1